This TCR beta chain stems from a study of OX40 agonist ivuxolimab in advanced cancers. With V trimmed by 6 bases and J by 0 bases, 2 bases remained unmatched. The CDR3 is made up of 14 amino acids. CDR1 is LNHDA and CDR2 is SQIVND in the germline V gene (reference sequence). This clone was picked up one time. Drawing of blood for sampling happened at baseline, at cycle 4 day 1, and at cycle 7 day 1. Sequenced by immunoSEQ multiplex PCR; TCRdb stores in-frame clones only, minus some. The data show roughly 100,000 clones, 95% to 97% seen once. This specimen was CD4+ or CD8+ T cells sorted from blood, taken in a trial of the OX40 agonist ivuxolimab. This sequence was found in an adult with an advanced solid tumor such as melanoma, head and neck, liver or kidney cancer. The chain couples TRBV19 to TRBJ2-1, with 7 bases matching TRBD2. CDR3 sequence reads: CASSGGGSYNEQFF. Written as DNA, the CDR3 is TGTGCCAGTAGCGGCGGGGGCTCCTACAATGAGCAGTTCTTC.